The 18 T cell receptor beta chains in this list originate from one sample, sequenced in a study of blood T cell repertoires in COVID-19. TCRdb's table, derived via immunoSEQ multiplex PCR, lists solely in-frame clones and lacks some. The table shows roughly 190,000 clones, with roughly 91% occurring only once. The sequenced sample consisted of peripheral blood. Receptors were obtained from a man in his forties or fifties with active or convalescent COVID-19.

CDR3 in amino acids: CASTPGDGRAEAFF. As DNA, the CDR3 is TGTGCCAGCACCCCCGGGGATGGAAGGGCTGAAGCTTTCTTT. This sequence joins TRBV6-5 and TRBJ1-1; D ambiguous. Germline V gene sequence: CDR1 MNHEY, CDR2 SVGAGI. Trimming took 7 bases from V and 6 from J, leaving 18 bases between them. The CDR3 contains 14 residues.

The chain employs TRBV6-5 and TRBJ1-5; TRBD1 matches at 9 bases. The CDR3 is 14 residues long. Germline V gene lookup returns CDR1 MNHEY and CDR2 SVGAGI. Trimming at V came to 4 bases and at J to 6 bases, leaving 4 bases not matched to a gene. The CDR3 is CASSSTGGVQPQHF. The CDR3 bases are TGTGCCAGCAGTTCCACAGGGGGCGTTCAGCCCCAGCATTTT.

V gene TRBV29-1 combines with J gene TRBJ2-3, with D possibly being TRBD1 (5 bases). V lost 3 bases, J lost 2 bases, and 9 bases lay in between. The CDR3 length is 13 residues. Germline-derived CDR1 and CDR2 are SQVTM and ANQGSEA. CDR3 nucleotide sequence: TGCAGCGTTGATAGGGGAAACACAGATACGCAGTATTTT. Its protein is CSVDRGNTDTQYF.

The chain employs TRBV9 and TRBJ2-5; the match to TRBD1 covers 9 bases. Trimming took 4 bases from V and 4 from J; bases not matched to a gene: 5. The CDR3 has 14 amino acids. Germline V gene data show CDR1 as SGDLS and CDR2 as YYNGEE. The CDR3 reads CASSSGTGPETQYF. CDR3 DNA: TGTGCCAGCAGCAGTGGGACAGGGCCAGAGACCCAGTACTTC. The full variable domain, with the rest looked up from reference TRBV9 and TRBJ2-5, is DSGVTQTPKHLITATGQRVTLRCSPRSGDLSVYWYQQSLDQGLQFLIQYYNGEERAKGNILERFSAQQFPDLHSELNLSSLELGDSALYFCASSSGTGPETQYFGPGTRLLVL.

The genes are TRBV28 and TRBJ1-5; 9 bases line up with TRBD1. The CDR3 length is 14 residues. Germline values: CDR1 MDHEN, CDR2 SYDVKM. The V segment lost 2 bases and the J segment 6 bases; nucleotides outside the gene matches: 2. The CDR3 spells CASSLTGGLQPQHF. The CDR3 DNA reads as TGTGCCAGCAGTTTAACAGGGGGCCTTCAGCCCCAGCATTTT.

The J gene is TRBJ2-5, the V gene TRBV20-1; D is perhaps TRBD1 (6 bases). CDR1 is DFQATT, CDR2 SNEGSKA, per germline (reference sequence). With 3 bases removed from V and 0 bases from J, the gap between germline ends came to 14 bases. This CDR3 region has 15 residues. The CDR3 nucleotides read TGCAGTGCTAGTAGTCTCAGGGGATACCAAGAGACCCAGTACTTC. This sequence encodes CSASSLRGYQETQYF.

This chain links TRBV6-6 with TRBJ2-3; TRBD2 is a possible D gene (5 bases). The CDR3 is made up of 14 amino acids. The germline CDR1 and CDR2 sequences are MNHNY and SVGAGI (reference sequence). Trimming cost V 7 bases and J 0 bases, with 11 bases left between them. The CDR3, as DNA: TGTGCCAGCAACCGAGGGCCCAGCACAGATACGCAGTATTTT. Encoded protein: CASNRGPSTDTQYF.

The chain couples TRBV21-1 to TRBJ1-1; the D call of TRBD1 is as the table states it, not checked on the DNA. TRBV21-1 is a recognized pseudogene. This CDR3 is 16 amino acids long. CDR3: CASSKTPRRVGTEAFF. The DNA for the CDR3 is TGTGCCAGCAGCAAAACCCCCCGCAGGGTGGGCACTGAAGCTTTCTTT.

The chain links TRBV18 to TRBJ2-2; 8 bases fit TRBD2. The V segment lost 1 base and the J segment 3 bases; nucleotides outside the gene matches: 7. Germline CDR1 reads KGHSH; CDR2 reads LQKENI. This CDR3 has 17 residues. CDR3 sequence (DNA): TGTGCCAGCTCACCACTTGGGTTAGCGGGATACACCGGGGAGCTGTTTTTT. Protein product: CASSPLGLAGYTGELFF.

The rearrangement joins TRBV27 to TRBJ2-2; maybe TRBD2 (6 bases). The CDR3 sequence is 13 residues long. V lost 2 bases, J lost 8 bases, and 9 bases lay in between. Germline V gene lookup returns CDR1 MNHEY and CDR2 SMNVEV (reference sequence). CDR3 residues: CASSLAGRGELFF. The CDR3 bases are TGTGCCAGCAGTTTAGCGGGGAGGGGGGAGCTGTTTTTT.

The chain joins TRBV7-9 to TRBJ1-1; a weak D match, TRBD1 (6 bases). V was trimmed by 4 bases and J by 11 bases, leaving 26 bases between them. This CDR3 region has 16 residues. Germline CDR1 and CDR2: SEHNR and FQNEAQ (reference sequence). CDR3 region: CASSYTLDRTPSRAFF. CDR3 DNA sequence: TGTGCCAGCAGCTACACCTTGGACAGAACTCCCTCTCGGGCTTTCTTT. The variable domain in full, completed from reference TRBV7-9 and TRBJ1-1, reads DTGVSQNPRHKITKRGQNVTFRCDPISEHNRLYWYRQTLGQGPEFLTYFQNEAQLEKSRLLSDRFSAERPKGSFSTLEIQRTEQGDSAMYLCASSYTLDRTPSRAFFGQGTRLTVV.

This clone appeared a few times. The J gene is TRBJ1-1, the V gene TRBV5-4, with TRBD1 matching over 10 bases. V lost 0 bases to trimming and J lost 4 bases; unmatched junction nucleotides: 3. The CDR3 consists of 15 residues. Germline assignment: CDR1 SGHNT and CDR2 YYREEE (reference sequence). The CDR3 protein is CASSLADRGPTEAFF. CDR3 sequence (DNA): TGTGCCAGCAGCTTGGCCGACAGGGGGCCCACTGAAGCTTTCTTT.

This clone is a singleton in its sample. This chain uses TRBV30 with TRBJ2-7, with D possibly being TRBD1 (6 bases). The V end lost 0 bases, the J end lost 6 bases, and 12 bases lay between the germline ends. Germline V gives CDR1 GTSNPN, CDR2 SVGIG (reference sequence). The length of the CDR3 is 13 residues. Here the CDR3 reads CAWSVQPGVEQYF. Written as DNA, the CDR3 is TGTGCCTGGAGTGTACAACCAGGGGTCGAGCAGTACTTC. The full variable domain, its missing parts supplied by reference TRBV30 and TRBJ2-7, is SQTIHQWPATLVQPVGSPLSLECTVEGTSNPNLYWYRQAAGRGLQLLFYSVGIGQISSEVPQNLSASRPQDRQFILSSKKLLLSDSGFYLCAWSVQPGVEQYFGPGTRLTVT.

This clone was observed a single time. This chain links TRBV29-1 with TRBJ2-2, with D perhaps matching TRBD2 (5 bases). Trimming shortened V by 5 bases and J by 5 bases, and 15 bases separated the two germline ends. CDR1 is SQVTM, CDR2 ANQGSEA, per germline. CDR3 length: 14 amino acids. CDR3 region: CSVLEGVGTGELFF. As DNA, the CDR3 is TGCAGCGTTCTAGAGGGAGTAGGTACCGGGGAGCTGTTTTTT.

The gene calls are TRBV5-1 and TRBJ2-1; TRBD1 matches 10 bases. The V segment lost 6 bases and the J segment 4 bases; nucleotides outside the gene matches: 4. The length of the CDR3 is 14 residues. Germline V gene sequence: CDR1 SGHRS, CDR2 YFSETQ. The CDR3 DNA reads as TGCGCCAGCACCGGACAGGGGGGGTACAATGAGCAGTTCTTC. Protein: CASTGQGGYNEQFF.

The CDR3 sequence: CASSEAAGSPYEQYF. The CDR3 DNA follows: TGTGCCAGCAGTGAAGCAGCAGGGTCTCCCTACGAGCAGTACTTC. The rearrangement joins TRBV6-1 to TRBJ2-7, with D maybe TRBD1 (5 bases). This CDR3 has 15 amino acids. Per the germline V gene, CDR1 is MNHNS and CDR2 is SASEGT. Deletions cut 0 bases from V and 2 bases from J, with 11 bases between.

The chain links TRBV6-5 to TRBJ1-2, with TRBD1 matching over 7 bases. The CDR3 is 15 amino acids. Germline CDR1 MNHEY, CDR2 SVGAGI. V gave up 4 bases and J gave up 0 bases; unmatched junction bases: 5. CDR3 coding DNA: TGTGCCAGCAGTTCCCGGACAGGAACTAACTATGGCTACACCTTC. This gives the protein CASSSRTGTNYGYTF.

In this sample, this clone turned up once. The sample contains more than one DNA sequence encoding this CDR3. The chain links TRBV19 to TRBJ1-5; the match to TRBD1 covers 8 bases. The CDR3 is 16 amino acids. Germline CDR1 reads LNHDA; CDR2 reads SQIVND (reference sequence). J was trimmed by 1 base and V by 3 bases; bases with no gene match: 5. The CDR3: CASSIGTGGSNQPQHF. CDR3 in DNA: TGTGCCAGTAGTATCGGGACAGGAGGGAGCAATCAGCCCCAGCATTTT.